This TCR beta chain originates from a study of blood T cell repertoires in COVID-19. This CDR3 comprises 13 residues. CDR1 is ENHRY, CDR2 SYGVKD, per germline. After removal of 4 bases from V and 4 bases from J, the junction contained 1 base not matched to a gene. Generated by immunoSEQ multiplex PCR, the TCRdb table keeps only in-frame clones and is missing some. The sample comprises around 140,000 clones, 70% to 90% of which are singletons, and less than 2.5% rests with the top ten. This chain links TRBV10-3 with TRBJ2-1; 7 bases match TRBD1. This receptor was taken from a man between 65 and 85 years old with active COVID-19. Material: peripheral blood. This CDR3 is CAISGDSYNEQFF. Here the CDR3 DNA reads TGTGCCATCAGTGGGGACAGTTACAATGAGCAGTTCTTC.